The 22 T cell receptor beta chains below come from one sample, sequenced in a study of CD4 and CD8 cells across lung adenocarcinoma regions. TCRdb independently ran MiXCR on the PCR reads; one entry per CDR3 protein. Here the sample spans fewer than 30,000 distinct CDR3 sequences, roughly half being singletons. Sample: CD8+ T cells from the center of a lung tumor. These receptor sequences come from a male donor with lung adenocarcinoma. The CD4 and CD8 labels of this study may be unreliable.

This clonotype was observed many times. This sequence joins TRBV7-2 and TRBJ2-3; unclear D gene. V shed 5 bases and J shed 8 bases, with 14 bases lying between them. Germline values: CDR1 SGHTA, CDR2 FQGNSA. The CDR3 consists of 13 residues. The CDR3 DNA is TGTGCCAGCAGCCCCAGCGAGCGAGGTACGCAGTATTTT. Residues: CASSPSERGTQYF.

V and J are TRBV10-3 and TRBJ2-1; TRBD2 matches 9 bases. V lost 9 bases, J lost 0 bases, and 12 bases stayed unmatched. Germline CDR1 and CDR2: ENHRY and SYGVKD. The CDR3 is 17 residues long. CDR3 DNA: TGTGCCATAGGGCAGGCTAGCGGGAAAAGCTCCTACAATGAGCAGTTCTTC. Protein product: CAIGQASGKSSYNEQFF.

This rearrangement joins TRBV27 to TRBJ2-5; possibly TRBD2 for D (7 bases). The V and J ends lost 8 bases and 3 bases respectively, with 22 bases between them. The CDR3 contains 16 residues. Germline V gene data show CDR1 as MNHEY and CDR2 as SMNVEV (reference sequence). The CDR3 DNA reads TGTGCCAGCGGGGGGCGCGGGGGCCGTGACAAAGAGACCCAGTACTTC. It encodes CASGGRGGRDKETQYF.

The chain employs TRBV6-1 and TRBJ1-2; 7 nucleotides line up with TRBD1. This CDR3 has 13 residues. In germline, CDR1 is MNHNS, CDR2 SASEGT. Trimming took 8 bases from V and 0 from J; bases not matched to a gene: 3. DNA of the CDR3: TGTGCCAGCCGGACAGGTCCTAACTATGGCTACACCTTC. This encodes CASRTGPNYGYTF.

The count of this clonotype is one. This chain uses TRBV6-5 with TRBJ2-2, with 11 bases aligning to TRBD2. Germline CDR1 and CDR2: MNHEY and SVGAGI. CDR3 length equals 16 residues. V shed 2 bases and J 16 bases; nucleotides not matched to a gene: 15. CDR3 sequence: CASSYRTSGRSLAQFF. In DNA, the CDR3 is TGTGCCAGCAGTTACAGGACTAGCGGGCGGAGTCTGGCGCAGTTTTTT.

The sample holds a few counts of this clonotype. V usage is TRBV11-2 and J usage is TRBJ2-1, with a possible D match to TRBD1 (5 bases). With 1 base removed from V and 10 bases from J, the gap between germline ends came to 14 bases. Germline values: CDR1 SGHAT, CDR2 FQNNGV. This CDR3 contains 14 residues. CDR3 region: CASSLVRGPLEQFF. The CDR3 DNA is TGTGCCAGCAGCTTAGTTAGGGGCCCTCTCGAGCAGTTCTTC. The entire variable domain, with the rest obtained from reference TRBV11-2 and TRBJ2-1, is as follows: EAGVAQSPRYKIIEKRQSVAFWCNPISGHATLYWYQQILGQGPKLLIQFQNNGVVDDSQLPKDRFSAERLKGVDSTLKIQPAKLEDSAVYLCASSLVRGPLEQFFGPGTRLTVL.

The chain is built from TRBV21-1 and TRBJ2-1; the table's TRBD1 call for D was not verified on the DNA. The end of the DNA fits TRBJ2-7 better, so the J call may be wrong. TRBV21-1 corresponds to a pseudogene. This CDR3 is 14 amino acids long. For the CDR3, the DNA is TGTGCCGCGTCTGGGGGCTGTGACCAAGAAACACAGTACTTC. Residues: CAASGGCDQETQYF.

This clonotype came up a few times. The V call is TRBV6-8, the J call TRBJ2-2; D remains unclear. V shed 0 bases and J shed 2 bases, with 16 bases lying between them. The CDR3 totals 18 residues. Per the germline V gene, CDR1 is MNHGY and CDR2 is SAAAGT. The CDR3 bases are TGTGCCAGCAGTTACTCGCGTTGGTCTTACGTAAACACCGGGGAGCTGTTTTTT. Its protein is CASSYSRWSYVNTGELFF.

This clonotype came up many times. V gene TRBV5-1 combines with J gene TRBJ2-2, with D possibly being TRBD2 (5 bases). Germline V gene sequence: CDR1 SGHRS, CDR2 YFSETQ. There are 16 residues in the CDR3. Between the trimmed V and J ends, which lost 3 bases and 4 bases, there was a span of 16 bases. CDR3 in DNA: TGCGCCAGCAGCTCAACCGCCGCCGCGGGCACCGGGGAGCTGTTTTTT. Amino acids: CASSSTAAAGTGELFF.

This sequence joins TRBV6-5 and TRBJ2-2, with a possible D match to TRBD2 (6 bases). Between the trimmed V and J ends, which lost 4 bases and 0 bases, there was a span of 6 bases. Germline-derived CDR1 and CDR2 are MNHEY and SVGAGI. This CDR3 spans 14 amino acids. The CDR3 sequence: CASSWGANTGELFF. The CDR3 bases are TGTGCCAGCAGTTGGGGGGCGAACACCGGGGAGCTGTTTTTT.

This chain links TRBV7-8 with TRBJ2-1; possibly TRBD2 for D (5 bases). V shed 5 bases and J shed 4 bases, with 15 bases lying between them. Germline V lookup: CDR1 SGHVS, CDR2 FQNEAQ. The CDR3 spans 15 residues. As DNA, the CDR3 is TGTGCCAGCAGCCCTTTTGGACTTATTTACAATGAGCAGTTCTTC. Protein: CASSPFGLIYNEQFF.

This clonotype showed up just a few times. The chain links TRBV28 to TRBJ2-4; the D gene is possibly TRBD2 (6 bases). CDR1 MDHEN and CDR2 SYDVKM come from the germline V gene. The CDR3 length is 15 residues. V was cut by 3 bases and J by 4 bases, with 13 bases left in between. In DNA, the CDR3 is TGTGCCAGCAGTTTGACTAGTACGGTGAAAAACATTCAGTACTTC. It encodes CASSLTSTVKNIQYF.

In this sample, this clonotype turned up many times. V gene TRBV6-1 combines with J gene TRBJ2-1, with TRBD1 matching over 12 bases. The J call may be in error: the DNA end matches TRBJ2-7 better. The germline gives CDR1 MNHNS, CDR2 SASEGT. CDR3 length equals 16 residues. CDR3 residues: CASRAASGQGAAEQYF. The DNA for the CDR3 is TGTGCCAGCAGAGCAGCTTCGGGACAGGGGGCAGCCGAGCAGTACTTC.

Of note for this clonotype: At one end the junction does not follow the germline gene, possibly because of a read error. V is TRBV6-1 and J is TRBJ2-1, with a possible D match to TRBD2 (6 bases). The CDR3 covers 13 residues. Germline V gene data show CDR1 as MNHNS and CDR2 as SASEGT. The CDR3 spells CASSEAAGLAEYF. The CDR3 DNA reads TGTGCCAGCAGTGAAGCGGCGGGACTGGCGGAGTACTTC.

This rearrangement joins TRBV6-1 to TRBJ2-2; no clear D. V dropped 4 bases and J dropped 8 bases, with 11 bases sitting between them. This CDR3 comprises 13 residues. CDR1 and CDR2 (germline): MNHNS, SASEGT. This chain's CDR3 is CASSGVSTGELFF. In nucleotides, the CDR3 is TGTGCCAGCAGTGGTGTGAGCACAGGGGAGCTGTTTTTT.

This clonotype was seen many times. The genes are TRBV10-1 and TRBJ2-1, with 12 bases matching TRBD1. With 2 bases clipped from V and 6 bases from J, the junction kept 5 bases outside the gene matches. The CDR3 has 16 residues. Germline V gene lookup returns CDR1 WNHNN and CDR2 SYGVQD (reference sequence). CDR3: CASSEAGTGGFNEQFF. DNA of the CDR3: TGCGCCAGCAGTGAGGCCGGGACAGGGGGCTTCAATGAGCAGTTCTTC.

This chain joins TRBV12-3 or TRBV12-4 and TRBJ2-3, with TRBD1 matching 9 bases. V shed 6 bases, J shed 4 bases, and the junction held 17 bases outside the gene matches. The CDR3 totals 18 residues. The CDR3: CASSNPGTGFFSPDTQYF. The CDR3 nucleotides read TGTGCCAGCAGCAACCCCGGGACAGGGTTTTTTAGCCCAGATACGCAGTATTTT.

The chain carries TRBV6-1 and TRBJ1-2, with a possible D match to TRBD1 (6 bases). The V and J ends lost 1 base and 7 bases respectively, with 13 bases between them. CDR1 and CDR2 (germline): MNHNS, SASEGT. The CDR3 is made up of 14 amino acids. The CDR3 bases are TGTGCCAGCAGTGAAGTCCGGGGGCAAGCTGGCTACACCTTC. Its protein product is CASSEVRGQAGYTF.

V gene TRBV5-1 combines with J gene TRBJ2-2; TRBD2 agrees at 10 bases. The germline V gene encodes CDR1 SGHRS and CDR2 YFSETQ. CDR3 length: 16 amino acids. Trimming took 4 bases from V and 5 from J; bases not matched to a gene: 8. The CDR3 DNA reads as TGCGCCAGCAGCCGGATGACTAGCGGGTCTACCGGGGAGCTGTTTTTT. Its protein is CASSRMTSGSTGELFF.

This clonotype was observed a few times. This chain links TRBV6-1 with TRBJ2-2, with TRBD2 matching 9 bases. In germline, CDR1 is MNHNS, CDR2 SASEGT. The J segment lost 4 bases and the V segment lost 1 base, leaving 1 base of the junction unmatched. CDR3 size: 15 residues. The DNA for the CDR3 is TGTGCCAGCAGTGAAGAAGCGGGGGGCACCGGGGAGCTGTTTTTT. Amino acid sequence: CASSEEAGGTGELFF.

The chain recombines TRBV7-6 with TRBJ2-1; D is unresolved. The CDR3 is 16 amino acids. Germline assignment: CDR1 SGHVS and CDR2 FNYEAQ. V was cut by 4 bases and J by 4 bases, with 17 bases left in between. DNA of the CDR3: TGTGCCAGCAGCTCACCGACTTTCGACTTTTACAATGAGCAGTTCTTC. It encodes CASSSPTFDFYNEQFF.

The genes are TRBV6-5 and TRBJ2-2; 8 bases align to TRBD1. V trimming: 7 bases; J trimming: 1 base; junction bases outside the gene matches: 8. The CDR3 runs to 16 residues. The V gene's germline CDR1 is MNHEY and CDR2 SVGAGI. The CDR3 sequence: CASTFAGTGNTGELFF. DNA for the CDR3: TGTGCCAGCACTTTCGCCGGGACAGGGAACACCGGGGAGCTGTTTTTT.